The 21 T cell receptor beta chains listed next were all sequenced from one sample in a study of T cell responses to AZD1222 COVID-19 vaccine. The protocol was immunoSEQ multiplex PCR, while the TCRdb copy is restricted to in-frame clones and leaves out a portion. The sample lists around 140,000 clones; 80% to 90% were seen once. Here the sequenced sample was peripheral blood, taken on day 0 of AZD1222 vaccination. The receptors originated from an adult in good health.

The gene calls are TRBV2 and TRBJ1-1; D is ambiguous. The length of the CDR3 is 13 residues. Germline values: CDR1 SNHLY, CDR2 FYNNEI. Trimming pared 6 bases from V and 0 bases from J, leaving 8 bases between. Here the CDR3 reads CASSYDLNTEAFF. The CDR3 nucleotides read TGTGCCAGCAGCTACGACCTGAACACTGAAGCTTTCTTT.

The chain recombines TRBV2 with TRBJ2-2; D is perhaps TRBD2 (6 bases). Germline CDR1 is SNHLY and CDR2 is FYNNEI. Deletions cut 6 bases from V and 6 bases from J, with 11 bases between. There are 13 residues in the CDR3. The DNA of the CDR3 is TGTGCCAGCAGGGGAAGGGAGGCCGGGGAGCTGTTTTTT. Translation gives CASRGREAGELFF.

The chain uses TRBV7-3 and TRBJ2-3, with D possibly TRBD1 on 5 matching bases. Trimming pared 0 bases from V and 0 bases from J, leaving 7 bases between. The length of the CDR3 is 15 residues. Per the germline V gene, CDR1 is SGHTA and CDR2 is FQGTGA. Written as DNA, the CDR3 is TGTGCCAGCAGCTTAACGGCAGGGAGCACAGATACGCAGTATTTT. Translating gives CASSLTAGSTDTQYF. Supplemented by reference TRBV7-3 and TRBJ2-3, the full variable domain reads GAGVSQTPSNKVTEKGKYVELRCDPISGHTALYWYRQSLGQGPEFLIYFQGTGAADDSGLPNDRFFAVRPEGSVSTLKIQRTERGDSAVYLCASSLTAGSTDTQYFGPGTRLTVL.

The gene calls are TRBV4-1 and TRBJ1-4; no clear D. Germline V gene lookup returns CDR1 MGHRA and CDR2 YSYEKL. The CDR3 is 13 amino acids. Deletions cut 0 bases from V and 8 bases from J, with 7 bases between. The CDR3 loop reads CASSQDRREKLFF. The CDR3 coding sequence is TGCGCCAGCAGCCAAGATAGGCGGGAAAAACTGTTTTTT.

This clone has only a few counts. The chain recombines TRBV10-2 with TRBJ1-1; 7 bases align to TRBD1. Germline V gene sequence: CDR1 WSHSY, CDR2 SAAADI. After removal of 2 bases from V and 2 bases from J, the junction contained 11 bases not matched to a gene. This CDR3 contains 17 residues. CDR3 sequence (DNA): TGCGCCAGCAGTGAGGGATGGGGACAGCCTCTCAACACTGAAGCTTTCTTT. This gives the protein CASSEGWGQPLNTEAFF.

The chain is built from TRBV29-1 and TRBJ2-7; D call uncertain. Germline assignment: CDR1 SQVTM and CDR2 ANQGSEA. V shed 4 bases and J shed 0 bases, with 7 bases lying between them. CDR3 size: 12 residues. CDR3 sequence reads: CSVGLSSYEQYF. For the CDR3, the DNA is TGCAGCGTTGGCCTTAGCTCCTACGAGCAGTACTTC.

This clone was observed a few times. The chain recombines TRBV20-1 with TRBJ1-2, with 7 bases lining up with TRBD1. The V segment lost 3 bases and the J segment 0 bases; nucleotides outside the gene matches: 7. The CDR3 contains 15 residues. CDR1 is DFQATT and CDR2 is SNEGSKA in the germline V gene (reference sequence). The CDR3 coding sequence is TGCAGTGCTAGTGACCCCGGGACAGCTAACTATGGCTACACCTTC. The encoded protein is CSASDPGTANYGYTF.

This rearrangement joins TRBV11-2 to TRBJ1-4; 9 nucleotides match TRBD1. The germline V gene encodes CDR1 SGHAT and CDR2 FQNNGV. There are 16 residues in the CDR3. The trim removed 1 base at V and 5 bases at J, leaving 5 bases unmatched. The CDR3 loop reads CASSLVGGTGNEKLFF. The CDR3 DNA is TGTGCCAGCAGCTTAGTGGGTGGGACAGGGAATGAAAAACTGTTTTTT.

V is TRBV5-4 and J is TRBJ1-2; 11 bases line up with TRBD1. CDR1 SGHNT and CDR2 YYREEE come from the germline V gene (reference sequence). This CDR3 is 16 amino acids long. After removal of 2 bases from V and 5 bases from J, the junction contained 8 bases not matched to a gene. In DNA form, the CDR3 reads TGTGCCAGCAGCTTCCCGGGGGACAGGGGGTGGTATGGCTACACCTTC. It yields the protein CASSFPGDRGWYGYTF.

This chain uses TRBV5-6 with TRBJ1-1; D uncertain. The V gene lost 0 bases and the J gene lost 3 bases, with 9 bases spanning the gap. Per germline, CDR1 SGHDT and CDR2 YYEEEE. The length of the CDR3 is 14 residues. CDR3 bases: TGTGCCAGCAGCTTGGAGGGCAGATACACTGAAGCTTTCTTT. This gives the protein CASSLEGRYTEAFF.

The rearrangement links TRBV5-6 to TRBJ1-2, with D maybe TRBD1 (5 bases). The ends were cut back, 0 bases at V and 8 bases at J, with 11 bases in the middle. The CDR3 extends over 13 amino acids. CDR1 and CDR2 (germline): SGHDT, YYEEEE. The CDR3 protein is CASSLGQRGGYTF. The CDR3 region has the DNA TGTGCCAGCAGCTTGGGGCAGAGGGGCGGCTACACCTTC. The variable domain in full, with the rest retrieved from reference TRBV5-6 and TRBJ1-2, is DAGVTQSPTHLIKTRGQQVTLRCSPKSGHDTVSWYQQALGQGPQFIFQYYEEEERQRGNFPDRFSGHQFPNYSSELNVNALLLGDSALYLCASSLGQRGGYTFGSGTRLTVV.

The V call is TRBV19, the J call TRBJ1-5; tentative D call: TRBD1 (6 bases). The CDR3 runs to 14 residues. V lost 6 bases to trimming and J lost 4 bases, with 13 bases between them. The germline gives CDR1 LNHDA, CDR2 SQIVND (reference sequence). The CDR3 spells CASRTQGLNQPQHF. In DNA, the CDR3 is TGTGCCAGTAGAACACAGGGCCTAAATCAGCCCCAGCATTTT. The variable domain in full, with the rest retrieved from reference TRBV19 and TRBJ1-5, is DGGITQSPKYLFRKEGQNVTLSCEQNLNHDAMYWYRQDPGQGLRLIYYSQIVNDFQKGDIAEGYSVSREKKESFPLTVTSAQKNPTAFYLCASRTQGLNQPQHFGDGTRLSIL.

This sequence joins TRBV5-1 and TRBJ2-2, with 7 bases aligning to TRBD1. The CDR3 is 15 residues long. Germline loops: CDR1 SGHRS, CDR2 YFSETQ. Trimming at V came to 4 bases and at J to 5 bases, leaving 8 bases not matched to a gene. The CDR3 loop reads CASSVRQGRTGELFF. Written as DNA, the CDR3 is TGCGCCAGCAGCGTCCGACAGGGTCGGACCGGGGAGCTGTTTTTT.

The CDR3 protein is CASSLSGGDETQYF. CDR3 sequence (DNA): TGTGCCAGCAGTTTATCAGGGGGTGACGAGACCCAGTACTTC. The chain is built from TRBV28 and TRBJ2-5; 7 bases are shared with TRBD1. The CDR3 sequence is 14 residues long. After removal of 1 base from V and 5 bases from J, the junction contained 4 bases not matched to a gene. The V gene's germline CDR1 is MDHEN and CDR2 SYDVKM. Combining the CDR3 with reference TRBV28 and TRBJ2-5 gives the whole variable domain DVKVTQSSRYLVKRTGEKVFLECVQDMDHENMFWYRQDPGLGLRLIYFSYDVKMKEKGDIPEGYSVSREKKERFSLILESASTNQTSMYLCASSLSGGDETQYFGPGTRLLVL.

This chain uses TRBV4-1 with TRBJ2-3; 7 nucleotides align to TRBD1. The CDR3 loop spans 15 amino acids. Trimming at V came to 2 bases and at J to 3 bases, leaving 5 bases not matched to a gene. Germline lookup yields CDR1 MGHRA and CDR2 YSYEKL. This CDR3 is CASSQFDRATDTQYF. CDR3 nucleotide sequence: TGCGCCAGCAGCCAATTTGACAGGGCAACAGATACGCAGTATTTT.

The chain combines TRBV5-4 with TRBJ1-1, with 10 bases identical to TRBD1. Germline lookup yields CDR1 SGHNT and CDR2 YYREEE (reference sequence). The CDR3 consists of 15 residues. V lost 4 bases and J lost 3; bases outside the gene matches: 6. CDR3 DNA sequence: TGTGCCAGCAGCCCGGGACAGGGGATCTACACTGAAGCTTTCTTT. This translates into CASSPGQGIYTEAFF. Variable domain in full (rest from reference TRBV5-4 and TRBJ1-1): ETGVTQSPTHLIKTRGQQVTLRCSSQSGHNTVSWYQQALGQGPQFIFQYYREEENGRGNFPPRFSGLQFPNYSSELNVNALELDDSALYLCASSPGQGIYTEAFFGQGTRLTVV.

The rearrangement links TRBV2 to TRBJ1-2; TRBD1 matches 7 bases. The CDR3 totals 13 residues. V trimming: 5 bases; J trimming: 3 bases; junction bases outside the gene matches: 3. Per the germline V gene, CDR1 is SNHLY and CDR2 is FYNNEI. CDR3 region: CASSPQGDYGYTF. The CDR3 nucleotides are TGTGCCAGCAGTCCCCAGGGGGACTATGGCTACACCTTC.

The V gene is TRBV5-6, the J gene TRBJ2-1; 9 bases line up with TRBD1. The germline V gene has CDR1 SGHDT and CDR2 YYEEEE. This CDR3 is built from 16 residues. The V gene end was trimmed by 5 bases and the J gene end by 1 base; junction bases not matched to a gene: 7. For the CDR3, the DNA is TGTGCCAGCAGTTCTCGGGGACAGGGTTCCTACAATGAGCAGTTCTTC. This gives the protein CASSSRGQGSYNEQFF. Full variable domain (outside the CDR3, taken from reference TRBV5-6 and TRBJ2-1): DAGVTQSPTHLIKTRGQQVTLRCSPKSGHDTVSWYQQALGQGPQFIFQYYEEEERQRGNFPDRFSGHQFPNYSSELNVNALLLGDSALYLCASSSRGQGSYNEQFFGPGTRLTVL.

In this sample, this clone turned up once. The chain uses TRBV6-5 and TRBJ1-3, with TRBD1 matching over 8 bases. The CDR3 consists of 13 residues. Germline V CDR1 and CDR2: MNHEY, SVGAGI. V lost 8 bases and J lost 4; bases outside the gene matches: 4. CDR3 loop: CASSRGPGNTIYF. The CDR3 nucleotides are TGTGCCAGCTCCAGGGGGCCAGGAAACACCATATATTTT.

V usage is TRBV3-1 (or the pseudogene TRBV3-2) and J usage is TRBJ2-7; TRBD2 aligns across 9 bases. V was pared by 4 bases and J by 7 bases, with 11 bases of the junction left unmatched. CDR1 is LGHDT and CDR2 is YNNKEL in the germline V gene (reference sequence). CDR3 length equals 15 residues. The CDR3 region is CASSPLLAGEGEQYF. The CDR3 DNA follows: TGTGCCAGCAGCCCCCTCTTAGCGGGAGAGGGTGAGCAGTACTTC.

The rearrangement links TRBV29-1 to TRBJ2-1, with D maybe TRBD1 (5 bases). V was shortened by 2 bases and J by 5 bases, with 10 bases between the two germline ends. The CDR3 is 13 amino acids. Germline V gives CDR1 SQVTM, CDR2 ANQGSEA. CDR3 region: CSVEPIQDNEQFF. CDR3 in DNA: TGCAGCGTTGAACCCATACAGGACAATGAGCAGTTCTTC.